Listed below are T cell receptor beta chains from one sample, sequenced in a study of T cell responses to AZD1222 COVID-19 vaccine. The protocol was immunoSEQ multiplex PCR, while the TCRdb copy is restricted to in-frame clones and leaves out a portion. Counted here are 150,000 to 170,000 clones, about nine tenths occurring once; the ten biggest clones make up about 20%. The sample in question was peripheral blood, obtained on day 0 of AZD1222 vaccination. The receptors originated from an adult in good health. Each CDR3 is given with its conserved first and last residue. Fields, in order: J gene, V gene, D gene, clone size, CDR3 DNA, CDR3 protein. D genes are given only for firm matches. A row's size may be missing; if present it is once, few, many or a size class.

>TRBJ2-3|TRBV5-1|-|few
TGCGCCAGCAGCTTGGCCGGCCAATCCGCAGATACGCAGTATTTT
CASSLAGQSADTQYF
>TRBJ2-1|TRBV6-2/TRBV6-3|-|-
TGTGCCAGCAGTTACAGTCCTAGCTCCTACAATGAGCAGTTCTTC
CASSYSPSSYNEQFF
>TRBJ2-3|TRBV9|-|-
TGTGCCAGCAGCGTAGGGATGGGGCGCACAGATACGCAGTATTTT
CASSVGMGRTDTQYF
>TRBJ1-2|TRBV6-5|-|-
TGTGCCAGCAGTCGCGGGGAGGGGGGATCCTATGGCTACACCTTC
CASSRGEGGSYGYTF
>TRBJ1-1|TRBV5-5|-|-
TGTGCCAGCAGCTTGTTAGTGGTTACGGGCCTTGAAGCTTTCTTT
CASSLLVVTGLEAFF
>TRBJ1-2|TRBV5-6|TRBD1|-
TGTGCCAGCAGCCGGACAGGGACTACACTCTACACCTTC
CASSRTGTTLYTF
>TRBJ1-4|TRBV4-1|-|-
TGCGCCAGCAGCCATGCCTCCCCGCGCGGTAATGAAAAACTGTTTTTT
CASSHASPRGNEKLFF
>TRBJ2-3|TRBV20-1|-|-
TGCAGTGCTAGTGCGGGCGGGCGCACAGATACGCAGTATTTT
CSASAGGRTDTQYF
>TRBJ1-6|TRBV9|TRBD1|-
TGTGCCAGCAGCGTATATGACAGGGAGAGCTCACCCCTCCACTTT
CASSVYDRESSPLHF
>TRBJ1-1|TRBV9|-|-
TGTGCCAGCAGCACCTTAATGAACACTGAAGCTTTCTTT
CASSTLMNTEAFF
>TRBJ1-2|TRBV9|-|-
TGTGCCAGCAGCGTAGGGGGAGTTTGGGGCTACACCTTC
CASSVGGVWGYTF
>TRBJ1-1|TRBV2|-|-
TGTGCCAGCAGTGAACGCAGAACCGGGAAGAGGGTAGGGTCTGAAGCTTTCTTT
CASSERRTGKRVGSEAFF
>TRBJ2-7|TRBV5-1|TRBD1|-
TGCGCCAGCAGCACGACAGGGCTCAAATCCTACGAGCAGTACTTC
CASSTTGLKSYEQYF
>TRBJ2-7|TRBV6-5|TRBD1|-
TGTGCCAGCAGACGCGGACAGGCCTTGGAGGAAGAGCAGTACTTC
CASRRGQALEEEQYF
>TRBJ2-7|TRBV3-1/TRBV3-2|TRBD2|-
TGTGCCAGCAGCCATGCTAGCGGGGCCAGGAGCTCCTACGAGCAGTACTTC
CASSHASGARSSYEQYF
>TRBJ2-2|TRBV5-1|-|-
TGCGCCAGCAGCGCGACTAACGCGAACACCGGGGAGCTGTTTTTT
CASSATNANTGELFF
>TRBJ2-7|TRBV2|-|-
TGTGCCAGCAGTGAAATCCAGCGGGCCTACGAGCAGTACTTC
CASSEIQRAYEQYF
>TRBJ1-2|TRBV29-1|TRBD1|once
TGCAGCGTCGGACAGGGAATCTATGGCTACACCTTC
CSVGQGIYGYTF
>TRBJ1-1|TRBV11-3|TRBD1|-
TGTGCCAGCAGCTTATCCCCAGGGGGCACTGAAGCTTTCTTT
CASSLSPGGTEAFF
>TRBJ2-5|TRBV5-3|TRBD1|-
TGTGCCAGAAGGAAGCGACAGGGGCGTTTAGGAGAGACCCAGTACTTC
CARRKRQGRLGETQYF
>TRBJ2-7|TRBV5-1|-|once
TGCGCCAGCAGCCCGGATCGTAGCCACTCCTACGAGCAGTACTTC
CASSPDRSHSYEQYF
>TRBJ2-7|TRBV3-1/TRBV3-2|TRBD1|few
TGTGCCAGCAGCCAGAGAGGGTGGGACAGGGGATACGAGCAGTACTTC
CASSQRGWDRGYEQYF
>TRBJ2-1|TRBV6-2/TRBV6-3|TRBD2|-
TGTGCCAGCAGTTACTTTGGGACTAGCGGGTATAGCTCCTACAATGAGCAGTTCTTC
CASSYFGTSGYSSYNEQFF
>TRBJ2-2|TRBV27|TRBD2|-
TGTGCCAGCAGTTTCTTCGGGGGGACTACCGGGGAGCTGTTTTTT
CASSFFGGTTGELFF
>TRBJ1-2|TRBV7-2|-|-
TGTGCCAGCAGCTTATTCAGGGGTTTCGGGTATGGCTACACCTTC
CASSLFRGFGYGYTF
>TRBJ1-1|TRBV25-1|-|-
TGTGCCAGCAGTGGCCAGGGACTTCGAGCTTTCTTT
CASSGQGLRAFF
>TRBJ2-3|TRBV7-9|TRBD1|-
TGTGCCAGCAGCCCCCGGGACAGGGGAGGGGATACGCAGTATTTT
CASSPRDRGGDTQYF
>TRBJ2-7|TRBV9|-|-
TGTGCCAGCAGCCCGCGGGACCGCTCCTACGAGCAGTACTTC
CASSPRDRSYEQYF
>TRBJ2-1|TRBV5-1|-|-
TGCGCCAGCAGCCCTCAAAGGGGGGGGTCCAATGAGCAGTTCTTC
CASSPQRGGSNEQFF
>TRBJ2-7|TRBV7-6|-|-
TGTGCCAGCAGCTTAGGGACTAACCAATACGAGCAGTACTTC
CASSLGTNQYEQYF
>TRBJ1-2|TRBV5-4|TRBD1|-
TGTGCCAGCAGCTTTAAAGGACAGGGGGACTATGGCTACACCTTC
CASSFKGQGDYGYTF
>TRBJ2-7|TRBV2|TRBD1|-
TGTGCCAGCAGTGACAGGGGGCCCGAGCAGTACTTC
CASSDRGPEQYF
>TRBJ1-5|TRBV24-1|-|-
TGTGCCACCAGTGACCCAGGGGCGAGCAATCAGCCCCAGCATTTT
CATSDPGASNQPQHF
>TRBJ1-5|TRBV5-1|-|-
TGCGCCAGCAGCTTGACAGTTGATCAGCCCCAGCATTTT
CASSLTVDQPQHF